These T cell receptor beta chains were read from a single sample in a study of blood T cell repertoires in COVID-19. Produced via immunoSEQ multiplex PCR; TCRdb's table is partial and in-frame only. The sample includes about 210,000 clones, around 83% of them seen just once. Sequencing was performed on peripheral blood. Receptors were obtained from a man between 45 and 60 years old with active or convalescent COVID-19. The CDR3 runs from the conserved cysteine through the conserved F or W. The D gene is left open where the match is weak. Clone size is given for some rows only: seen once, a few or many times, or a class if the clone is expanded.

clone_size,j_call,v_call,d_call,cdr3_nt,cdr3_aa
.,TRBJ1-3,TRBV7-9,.,TGTGCCAGCAGCTTAGCAGGGGGCTCTGGAAACACCATATATTTT,CASSLAGGSGNTIYF
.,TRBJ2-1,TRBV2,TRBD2,TGTGCCAGCAGTTGGGGACTAGCCTACAATGAGCAGTTCTTC,CASSWGLAYNEQFF
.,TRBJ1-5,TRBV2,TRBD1,TGTGCCAGCAGTGAAGCGCCAGGGGGCGCACGGTCCCAGCATTTT,CASSEAPGGARSQHF
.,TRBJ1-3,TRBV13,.,TGTGCCAGCAGCTTAAGGGGGGGCTCTGGAAACACCATATATTTT,CASSLRGGSGNTIYF
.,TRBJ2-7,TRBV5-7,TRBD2,TGTGCCAGCAGCCAAGGACTAGCGGGGTCCCCTTACGAGCAGTACTTC,CASSQGLAGSPYEQYF
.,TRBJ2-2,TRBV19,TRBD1,TGTGCCAGTAGTATCACAGGGGCCGGGGAGCTGTTTTTT,CASSITGAGELFF
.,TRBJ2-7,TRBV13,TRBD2,TGTGCCAGCAGCTTAACCGGACTAGCTCTGAGACGCTACGAGCAGTACTTC,CASSLTGLALRRYEQYF
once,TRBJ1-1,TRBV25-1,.,TGTGCCAGCAGGGAGGCGGGGGATTACACTGAAGCTTTCTTT,CASREAGDYTEAFF
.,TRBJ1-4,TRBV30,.,TGTGCCTGGATGGAGGGGTCGGGTGAAAAACTGTTTTTT,CAWMEGSGEKLFF
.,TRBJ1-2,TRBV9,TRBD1,TGTGCCAGCAGCGTAGGGCCCGTCAGGGGGCTCGATGGCTACACCTTC,CASSVGPVRGLDGYTF
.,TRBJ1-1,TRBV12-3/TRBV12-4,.,TGTGCCAGCAGGTTCGTAGGAGACACTGAAGCTTTCTTT,CASRFVGDTEAFF
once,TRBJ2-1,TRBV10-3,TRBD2,TGTGCCATCAGTGGACAAATAGCGGGCAAGGACAATGAGCAGTTCTTC,CAISGQIAGKDNEQFF
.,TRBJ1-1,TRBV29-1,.,TGCAGCGGTGACAGATTGAACACTGAAGCTTTCTTT,CSGDRLNTEAFF
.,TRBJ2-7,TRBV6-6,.,TGTGCCAGCAGCCCCCCCAGCTCCTACGAGCAGTACTTC,CASSPPSSYEQYF
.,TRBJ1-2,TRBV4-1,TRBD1,TGCGCCAGCAGCCAAGGTTTACAGGGGGGAACTAACTATGGCTACACCTTC,CASSQGLQGGTNYGYTF
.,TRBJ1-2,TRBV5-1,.,TGCGCCAGCAGCATGCGGGGTGGCTATGGCTACACCTTC,CASSMRGGYGYTF
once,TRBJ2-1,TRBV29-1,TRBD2,TGCAGCGTTGAAGGCCGCCCGGGAGGGATGAATGGTGAGCAGTTCTTC,CSVEGRPGGMNGEQFF
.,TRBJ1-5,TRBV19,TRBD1,TGTGCCAGTAGGGGACAGGCGAATCAGCCCCAGCATTTT,CASRGQANQPQHF
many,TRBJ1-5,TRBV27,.,TGTGCCAGCAGTGTAATGGCTGGCAATCAGCCCCAGCATTTT,CASSVMAGNQPQHF
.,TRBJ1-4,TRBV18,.,TGTGCCAGCTCACAGACGGGGGCTAATGAAAAACTGTTTTTT,CASSQTGANEKLFF
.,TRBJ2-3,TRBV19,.,TGTGCCAGTAGTCTTCAGGTTTCAGATACGCAGTATTTT,CASSLQVSDTQYF
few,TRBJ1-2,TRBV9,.,TGTGCCAGCAGCGCAACTGGGGCAGCCTATGGCTACACCTTC,CASSATGAAYGYTF
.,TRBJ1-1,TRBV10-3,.,TGTGCCATCAGCGAGCGGAGGGTAAGAGATACTGAAGCTTTCTTT,CAISERRVRDTEAFF
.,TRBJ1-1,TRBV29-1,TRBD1,TGCAGCGTGGACAGGGGCACTGAAGCTTTCTTT,CSVDRGTEAFF
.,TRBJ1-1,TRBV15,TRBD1,TGTGCCACCAGCTTCTACCAAGGGGGCTCTGAAGCTTTCTTT,CATSFYQGGSEAFF
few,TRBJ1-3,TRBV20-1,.,TGCAGTGCTAGTCTCTCTGGAAACACCATATATTTT,CSASLSGNTIYF
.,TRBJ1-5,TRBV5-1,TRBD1,TGCGCCAGCGCGCCGACAGGGGGTAGCAATCAGCCCCAGCATTTT,CASAPTGGSNQPQHF
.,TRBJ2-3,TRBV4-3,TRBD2,TGCGCCAGCAGCCAAGATCCAGCGGGGGGGCCCACAGATACGCAGTATTTT,CASSQDPAGGPTDTQYF
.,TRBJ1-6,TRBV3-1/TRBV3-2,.,TGTGCCAGCAGCCCGAGGCAGTCGAATTCACCCCTCCACTTT,CASSPRQSNSPLHF
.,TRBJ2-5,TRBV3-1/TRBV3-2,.,TGTGCCAGCAGCCTGCTGGTAACGGGAGCAGAGACCCAGTACTTC,CASSLLVTGAETQYF
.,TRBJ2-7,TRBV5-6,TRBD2,TGTGCCAGCAGCTTGGTCCCGGGACTAGCGGGGGTTAGCTCCTACGAGCAGTACTTC,CASSLVPGLAGVSSYEQYF
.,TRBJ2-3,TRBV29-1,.,TGCAGCGTTGACGGGGAGACCACAGATACGCAGTATTTT,CSVDGETTDTQYF
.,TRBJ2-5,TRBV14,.,TGTGCCAGCAGCCAAGTCGGCGGGGGCCCAACGGACCAAGAGACCCAGTACTTC,CASSQVGGGPTDQETQYF
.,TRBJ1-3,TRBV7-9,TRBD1,TGTGCCAGCGACCCCGGGACAGGGACTTTCGGAAACACCATATATTTT,CASDPGTGTFGNTIYF
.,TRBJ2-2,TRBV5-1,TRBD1,TGCGCCAGCAGCTCTGGACAGGACACCGGGGAGCTGTTTTTT,CASSSGQDTGELFF
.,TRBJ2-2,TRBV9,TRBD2,TGTGCCAGCGGCCCTAACCTAGCGGGAGGAGGCACCGGGGAGCTGTTTTTT,CASGPNLAGGGTGELFF
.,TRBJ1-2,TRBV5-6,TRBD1,TGTGCCAGCAGCTTATTGGGACAGGGTATTAACTATGGCTACACCTTC,CASSLLGQGINYGYTF